This T cell receptor (beta chain) was recovered during a study of T cell clones after liver transplantation (dated by TCRdb to the late 2010s). Study-level background: The samples were obtained from ITN030ST, a randomized trial that attempted immunosuppression withdrawal within 2 years after liver transplantation. Donor-reactive T cell clones were identified using TCRbeta sequencing after a pre-transplant mixed lymphocyte reaction and were then followed in post-transplant blood. Third party-reactive TCRbeta sequences were also identified from pre-transplant MLRs to serve as an antigen-independent comparator for donor-reactive sequences. Three of the eight recipients were HCV-positive; the others were transplanted for non-autoimmune, non-viral indications. The subjects received no induction therapy and were kept on standard immunosuppression until randomization at 12-24 months post-transplant. Tolerance meant complete immunosuppression withdrawal for at least one year without liver enzymes rising beyond twice the upper limit of normal. Blood samples were collected pre-transplant, pre-randomization before withdrawal, and post-randomization after either full withdrawal or failed withdrawal. The studied cohort comprised 8 liver transplant recipients, 3 classified as tolerant and 5 as non-tolerant. Findings and caveats that apply to the study as a whole: A greater decline was seen for donor-reactive sequences than for third party-reactive sequences, suggesting partial antigen-specific deletion unrelated to withdrawal success. When repertoire turnover was taken into account, detection of donor-reactive sequences was significantly reduced in 7 of 8 subjects for CD4 and in 8 of 8 subjects for CD8. A significant post-transplant decrease in circulating donor-reactive CD4 TCRbeta sequences was observed in 5 of 8 subjects, irrespective of tolerance or HCV status. In a couple of subjects, low numbers of available donor cells limited the measurable donor-reactive repertoire. Because no allograft tissue specimens were available, donor-reactive T cells may have migrated into the graft instead of being deleted. Conclusions were preliminary, limited by small, heterogeneous patient numbers and non-standardized post-transplant time points.

Worth noting for this clone: Which antigen it targets is not known. No base qualities exist here, and no much larger clone lies one base off it.

The CDR3 has 14 amino acids, counting the end cysteine and phenylalanine. Solely the CDR3 DNA is kept, with 42 bases framed from the first base. From a lookup of the germline V gene, CDR1 and CDR2 are SGHAT and FQNNGV. V and J are truncated by 4 bases and 6 bases respectively, leaving an intervening sequence of 13 bases. Unstimulated PBMCs, after thawing, were stained for CD3, CD4 and CD8 and then FACS-sorted into CD3+CD4+ and CD3+CD8+ populations. Each of the 8 studied subjects was randomized to immunosuppression withdrawal. The Qiagen DNeasy Blood and Tissue Kit was used to isolate genomic DNA. High-throughput TCRbeta CDR3 sequencing of frozen genomic DNA was performed by immunoSEQ, including PCR amplification, mapping, bias correction and internal controls. Under the source paper's analysis protocol: Productive rearrangements were kept, and unique TCRbeta sequences were defined by CDR3 nucleotide sequence plus V and J gene. For a sequence to be called donor-reactive, it needed a frequency of at least 0.01% and at least 5-fold expansion in CFSE-low cells compared with unstimulated pre-transplant cells. To ensure at least 90% detection power, minimum frequency thresholds were set for each subject based on that subject's lowest-template unstimulated sample. Jensen-Shannon divergence between the top 1000 TCRbeta sequences post-transplant and pre-transplant was used to measure repertoire turnover. Two-sided Fisher's exact tests were used to test for changes in how often donor-reactive sequences were detected. Entries here come from immuneACCESS through TCRdb and include only in-frame sequences with V and J called. Some clones fail to appear in such tables; in the studies checked, an unresolved V gene covers under half of the shortfall, and the cause of the remainder is unknown. From that table come the V and J calls and clone size; the DNA was used to work out D and trimming. This sample has 31,000 or so clones in its table, and more than 90% of those were observed once. Roughly 26% of the sample is in the top ten clones.

In this chain, TRBV11-2 is recombined with TRBJ1-5; TRBD1 is a possible D gene, resting on 6 matching bases. Sample: CD8+ T cells from blood, taken 12 months after liver transplant. This TCR was recovered from a human patient who received a liver transplant. Some T cells may originate with the graft donor following a transplant. CDR3 reads: CASSSQQGSQPQHF. At the DNA level, the sequence is TGTGCCAGCAGCTCACAACAGGGTAGTCAGCCCCAGCATTTT. Where the CDR3 stops, the reference TRBV11-2 and TRBJ1-5 genes take over; the full variable domain is EAGVAQSPRYKIIEKRQSVAFWCNPISGHATLYWYQQILGQGPKLLIQFQNNGVVDDSQLPKDRFSAERLKGVDSTLKIQPAKLEDSAVYLCASSSQQGSQPQHFGDGTRLSIL.